This T cell receptor beta chain was obtained from a study of CD8+ T cells in alopecia areata. Study background: For the treated group, dosing was oral tofacitinib at 5 to 10 mg twice daily. The investigators scored severity in treated patients by the percentage of affected scalp area. Whole-study results and caveats: Scalp sequencing captures resident alphabeta T cells of normal skin too.

The CDR3 covers 15 residues. Germline values: CDR1 SGHRS, CDR2 YFSETQ. Deletions cut 0 bases from V and 2 bases from J, with 9 bases between. Regarding this clone: No antigen is known for it.

Described treatment: oral pan-JAK inhibitor, 5-10 mg twice daily. Alopecia areata patients provided lesional scalp punch biopsies and peripheral blood. cDNA serving as the sequencing template came from extracted, reverse transcribed RNA. Some clones are missing from TCRdb's copy, which holds only in-frame ones; the method was immunoSEQ multiplex PCR. The data hold some 170,000 clones, with 50% to 75% observed a single time. Material: CD4+ T cells sorted from blood, obtained at approximately week 60, from a patient treated with tofacitinib. The origin of this receptor is a human donor with alopecia areata. The chain recombines TRBV5-1 with TRBJ1-5; the D gene is possibly TRBD1 (5 bases). CDR3 loop: CASSLEGLGNQPQHF. The CDR3 nucleotides read TGCGCCAGCAGCTTGGAGGGGTTAGGCAATCAGCCCCAGCATTTT.